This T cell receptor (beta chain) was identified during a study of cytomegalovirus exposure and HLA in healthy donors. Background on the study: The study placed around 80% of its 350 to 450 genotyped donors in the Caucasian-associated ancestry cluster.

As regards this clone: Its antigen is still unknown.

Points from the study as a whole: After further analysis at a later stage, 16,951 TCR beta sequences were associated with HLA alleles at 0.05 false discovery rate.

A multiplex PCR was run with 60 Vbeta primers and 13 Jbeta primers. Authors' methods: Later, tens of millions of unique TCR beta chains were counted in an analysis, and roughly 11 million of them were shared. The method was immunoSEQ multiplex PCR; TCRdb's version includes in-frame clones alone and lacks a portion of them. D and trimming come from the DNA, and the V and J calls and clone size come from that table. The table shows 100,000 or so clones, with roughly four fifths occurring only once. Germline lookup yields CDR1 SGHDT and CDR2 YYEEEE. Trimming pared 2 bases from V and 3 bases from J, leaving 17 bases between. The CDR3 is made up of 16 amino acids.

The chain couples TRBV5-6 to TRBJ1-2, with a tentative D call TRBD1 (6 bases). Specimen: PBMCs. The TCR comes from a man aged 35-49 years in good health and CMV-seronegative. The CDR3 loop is CASSLELGGPDYGYTF. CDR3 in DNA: TGTGCCAGCAGCTTAGAGCTCGGGGGGCCGGACTATGGCTACACCTTC.